Each of the 15 T cell receptor beta chains below was sequenced from the same sample in a study of blood T cell repertoires in COVID-19. Using immunoSEQ multiplex PCR, the repertoire was profiled, and TCRdb retains in-frame clones only, with some absent. The sample holds approximately 150,000 clones, around nine tenths seen once. The sequenced sample consisted of peripheral blood. The source is a woman aged 60-75 years with acute or convalescent COVID-19.

This chain links TRBV7-9 with TRBJ1-1, with a possible D match to TRBD1 (6 bases). Per the germline V gene, CDR1 is SEHNR and CDR2 is FQNEAQ (reference sequence). This CDR3 is 14 amino acids long. The V end was cut by 1 base, the J end by 7 bases, with 13 bases between. In DNA, the CDR3 is TGTGCCAGCAGCTTAGGATACAGGGATCATGAAGCTTTCTTT. Residues: CASSLGYRDHEAFF.

The J gene is TRBJ1-5, the V gene TRBV5-1; a weak D match, TRBD1 (5 bases). Germline loops: CDR1 SGHRS, CDR2 YFSETQ. There are 15 residues in the CDR3. The V end was cut by 1 base, the J end by 7 bases, with 15 bases between. CDR3 residues: CASSLLGGVEQPQHF. CDR3 in DNA: TGCGCCAGCAGCTTGCTGGGGGGGGTCGAGCAGCCCCAGCATTTT.

V is TRBV4-1 and J is TRBJ2-5; 7 bases fit TRBD1. Germline V gene lookup returns CDR1 MGHRA and CDR2 YSYEKL. V lost 4 bases, J lost 5 bases, and 7 bases stayed unmatched. The CDR3 extends over 14 amino acids. CDR3 in DNA: TGCGCCAGCAGCCGAACAGGGGTTTCGGAGACCCAGTACTTC. Amino acids: CASSRTGVSETQYF.

V gene TRBV19 combines with J gene TRBJ1-1; D gene unclear. V was clipped by 6 bases and J by 4 bases, with 9 bases between them. The CDR3 extends over 12 amino acids. The germline V gene encodes CDR1 LNHDA and CDR2 SQIVND (reference sequence). CDR3 sequence reads: CASSTQSTEAFF. The CDR3 DNA follows: TGTGCCAGTAGCACACAGAGCACTGAAGCTTTCTTT.

The chain recombines TRBV14 with TRBJ2-5; tentative D call: TRBD2 (5 bases). The CDR3 is 14 amino acids. CDR1 SGHDN and CDR2 FVKESK come from the germline V gene. Between the trimmed V and J ends, which lost 3 bases and 5 bases, there was a span of 13 bases. The CDR3 DNA is TGTGCCAGCAGCCACAGCGGAACGGGGGAGACCCAGTACTTC. Protein product: CASSHSGTGETQYF.

This clone has a single count. The chain employs TRBV6-5 and TRBJ1-1; D is unresolved. This CDR3 has 16 amino acids. Germline lookup yields CDR1 MNHEY and CDR2 SVGAGI. Trimming left V 2 bases short and J 0 bases short, with 13 bases between. CDR3 DNA sequence: TGTGCCAGCAGTTACGTACGCACCCGGGTGAACACTGAAGCTTTCTTT. Amino acid sequence: CASSYVRTRVNTEAFF.

The V and J genes are TRBV5-4 and TRBJ1-1, with D hard to call. Between the trimmed V and J ends, which lost 0 bases and 5 bases, there was a span of 14 bases. The CDR3 is 15 residues long. Per germline, CDR1 SGHNT and CDR2 YYREEE (reference sequence). CDR3: CASSLESGRRTEAFF. CDR3 coding DNA: TGTGCCAGCAGCTTGGAAAGCGGGAGAAGGACTGAAGCTTTCTTT.

The sample holds a few counts of this clone. The genes are TRBV7-2 and TRBJ2-3, with D possibly TRBD2 on 5 matching bases. This CDR3 is 14 amino acids long. Germline CDR1 is SGHTA and CDR2 is FQGNSA. The V end lost 3 bases, the J end lost 2 bases, and 9 bases lay between the germline ends. CDR3 coding DNA: TGTGCCAGCAGCTTCGGACTTCCCACAGATACGCAGTATTTT. It yields the protein CASSFGLPTDTQYF.

V and J are TRBV4-1 and TRBJ1-2; TRBD1 is a possible D gene (6 bases). V was shortened by 0 bases and J by 8 bases, with 16 bases between the two germline ends. The CDR3 consists of 15 residues. Germline values: CDR1 MGHRA, CDR2 YSYEKL. The CDR3 region has the DNA TGCGCCAGCAGCCAAGAGGCACAGGACAGCCGAGGCTACACCTTC. It specifies CASSQEAQDSRGYTF.

The chain is built from TRBV29-1 and TRBJ2-7; perhaps TRBD1 as D (8 bases). The V and J ends lost 7 bases and 6 bases respectively, with 16 bases between them. The CDR3 is 12 amino acids. Germline lookup yields CDR1 SQVTM and CDR2 ANQGSEA. The CDR3: CSASNRGGEQYF. The CDR3 bases are TGCAGCGCTTCGAACAGGGGGGGCGAGCAGTACTTC.

The chain joins TRBV28 to TRBJ2-7, with no clear D. V lost 6 bases to trimming and J lost 5 bases, with 14 bases between them. The V gene's germline CDR1 is MDHEN and CDR2 SYDVKM. The CDR3 has 13 residues. The CDR3 bases are TGTGCCAGCAGCCCAGGCTCCTTCCACGAGCAGTACTTC. It encodes CASSPGSFHEQYF.

V gene TRBV6-5 combines with J gene TRBJ2-1; D may be TRBD2 (6 bases). Per germline, CDR1 MNHEY and CDR2 SVGAGI. The CDR3 loop spans 15 amino acids. V was clipped by 6 bases and J by 3 bases, with 15 bases between them. CDR3: CASRPERGGYNEQFF. CDR3 DNA sequence: TGTGCCAGCAGACCCGAGAGGGGAGGCTACAATGAGCAGTTCTTC.

The chain carries TRBV28 and TRBJ2-7; D is possibly TRBD1 (5 bases). CDR1 and CDR2 from the germline V gene are MDHEN and SYDVKM. V lost 8 bases and J 1 base, leaving 9 bases between the germline ends. The length of the CDR3 is 12 residues. CDR3: CASGQNSYEQYF. The CDR3 bases are TGTGCCAGCGGACAAAATTCCTACGAGCAGTACTTC.

This clone appeared a single time. The chain links TRBV19 to TRBJ1-1, with a weak D call TRBD1 (6 bases). CDR3 size: 13 residues. Between the trimmed V and J ends, which lost 0 bases and 11 bases, there was a span of 13 bases. The V gene's germline CDR1 is LNHDA and CDR2 SQIVND (reference sequence). The CDR3 DNA reads as TGTGCCAGTAGTATAGAGGAGGGGGGGTCGGCTTTCTTT. It specifies CASSIEEGGSAFF.

The chain recombines TRBV27 with TRBJ1-2, with 9 bases aligning to TRBD1. Germline V gene sequence: CDR1 MNHEY, CDR2 SMNVEV (reference sequence). CDR3 length: 13 amino acids. Trimming took 5 bases from V and 6 from J; bases not matched to a gene: 4. The CDR3 DNA reads as TGTGCCAGCAGTAACAGGGGGCGGGATGGCTACACCTTC. Protein: CASSNRGRDGYTF.